The 32 T cell receptor beta chains reported below all come from one sample, sequenced in a study of blood T cell repertoires in COVID-19. TCRdb keeps only in-frame clones here, not all; method: immunoSEQ multiplex PCR. The data show 250,000 to 350,000 clones, with 89% seen just once and around 13% held by the top ten. What was sequenced was peripheral blood. The receptors shown here come from a woman aged 60-75 years with acute or convalescent COVID-19.

The chain combines TRBV10-2 with TRBJ1-2, with no clear D. This CDR3 contains 13 residues. V was trimmed by 3 bases and J by 6 bases, leaving 11 bases between them. CDR1 and CDR2 from the germline V gene are WSHSY and SAAADI. The CDR3 coding sequence is TGCGCCAGCAGTGAATGGGTGGAGGATGGCTACACCTTC. Translated, it gives CASSEWVEDGYTF.

V gene TRBV6-5 combines with J gene TRBJ1-6; maybe TRBD1 (6 bases). This CDR3 has 13 residues. Looked up from germline, CDR1 is MNHEY and CDR2 is SVGAGI. Trimming took off 7 bases at V and 7 bases at J, with 11 bases between the two ends. The chain's CDR3 is CASNEGQNSPLHF. CDR3 DNA sequence: TGTGCCAGCAACGAGGGACAAAATTCACCCCTCCACTTT.

Written as DNA, the CDR3 is TGCAGCGTTGATATGACTAGCGGGGCCCTTTCAGCTCCCTACAATGAGCAGTTCTTC. Translated, it gives CSVDMTSGALSAPYNEQFF. The chain employs TRBV29-1 and TRBJ2-1; 11 positions match TRBD2. Germline CDR1 is SQVTM and CDR2 is ANQGSEA. CDR3 size: 19 residues. Trimming took 3 bases from V and 2 from J; bases not matched to a gene: 15.

The gene calls are TRBV18 and TRBJ2-7; D is undetermined. The V end lost 3 bases, the J end lost 0 bases, and 15 bases lay between the germline ends. CDR1 is KGHSH, CDR2 LQKENI, per germline. The CDR3 has 16 amino acids. The chain's CDR3 is CASSPGLRRSSYEQYF. DNA of the CDR3: TGTGCCAGCTCACCCGGTCTTCGACGGAGCTCCTACGAGCAGTACTTC.

This chain uses TRBV6-6 with TRBJ2-5, with D possibly being TRBD2 (5 bases). CDR1 MNHNY and CDR2 SVGAGI come from the germline V gene (reference sequence). This CDR3 spans 13 amino acids. V lost 10 bases to trimming and J lost 4 bases, with 16 bases between them. In nucleotides, the CDR3 is TGTGCCACCCGGGGTAGCCGATCAGAGACCCAGTACTTC. Its translation is CATRGSRSETQYF.

J is TRBJ2-3 and V is TRBV19; tentative D call: TRBD2 (6 bases). Trimming cost V 6 bases and J 4 bases, with 17 bases left between them. The germline CDR1 and CDR2 sequences are LNHDA and SQIVND (reference sequence). CDR3 length equals 15 residues. The CDR3 coding sequence is TGTGCCAGTAGGCTAGGGCTGGGAGGCGCAGATACGCAGTATTTT. Protein: CASRLGLGGADTQYF.

This clone is a singleton in its sample. The chain couples TRBV19 to TRBJ1-3; 8 bases align to TRBD1. The CDR3 has 14 residues. CDR1 LNHDA and CDR2 SQIVND come from the germline V gene (reference sequence). The V segment lost 9 bases and the J segment 0 bases; nucleotides outside the gene matches: 4. The CDR3 DNA sequence: TGTGCCAGCACCGGACAGGGCTCTGGAAACACCATATATTTT. Translation gives CASTGQGSGNTIYF.

This chain uses TRBV5-4 with TRBJ1-1, with a tentative D call TRBD1 (6 bases). Trimming took off 3 bases at V and 2 bases at J, with 14 bases between the two ends. The germline gives CDR1 SGHNT, CDR2 YYREEE (reference sequence). The CDR3 totals 15 residues. The chain's CDR3 is CASSSPGGANTEAFF. The CDR3 nucleotides are TGTGCCAGCAGCTCCCCCGGGGGGGCAAACACTGAAGCTTTCTTT.

The chain couples TRBV29-1 to TRBJ1-1, with 7 positions matching TRBD1. In germline, CDR1 is SQVTM, CDR2 ANQGSEA. V gave up 3 bases and J gave up 5 bases; unmatched junction bases: 6. The CDR3 sequence is 13 residues long. Here the CDR3 DNA reads TGCAGCGTTGACAGGGGGTCGGAAACTGAAGCTTTCTTT. This codes for CSVDRGSETEAFF.

V gene TRBV18 combines with J gene TRBJ2-3, with D possibly TRBD2 on 5 matching bases. This CDR3 comprises 15 residues. V gave up 2 bases and J gave up 3 bases, with 12 bases separating them. The germline V gene encodes CDR1 KGHSH and CDR2 LQKENI. The CDR3 DNA sequence: TGTGCCAGCTCACCAAGCAGGACGGGGACAGATACGCAGTATTTT. Its translation is CASSPSRTGTDTQYF.

This clone is a singleton in its sample. The chain carries TRBV7-2 and TRBJ2-5; D might be TRBD2 (5 bases). The CDR3 totals 13 residues. CDR1 SGHTA and CDR2 FQGNSA come from the germline V gene. The ends were cut back, 8 bases at V and 4 bases at J, with 14 bases in the middle. Here the CDR3 reads CASSDPGGETQYF. CDR3 in DNA: TGTGCCAGCTCGGATCCCGGAGGAGAGACCCAGTACTTC.

The chain employs TRBV18 and TRBJ2-3; tentatively, D is TRBD1 (6 bases). Trimming pared 3 bases from V and 6 bases from J, leaving 13 bases between. CDR1 is KGHSH and CDR2 is LQKENI in the germline V gene. This CDR3 region has 14 residues. CDR3 sequence (DNA): TGTGCCAGCTCACCGGCCAGGGGCGAGGATACGCAGTATTTT. Its protein product is CASSPARGEDTQYF.

The chain couples TRBV6-4 to TRBJ2-1; D remains ambiguous. This CDR3 has 16 amino acids. CDR1 is MRHNA and CDR2 is SNTAGT in the germline V gene. The V gene lost 2 bases and the J gene lost 5 bases, with 16 bases spanning the gap. CDR3 DNA: TGTGCCAGCAGTGACAAATCAGGTCCCCGGAACAATGAGCAGTTCTTC. Translation gives CASSDKSGPRNNEQFF.

This rearrangement joins TRBV21-1 to TRBJ1-2; TRBD1 was called by the table and not checked on the DNA. TRBV21-1 is a listed pseudogene. CDR3 length: 13 amino acids. The CDR3 DNA follows: TGTGCCAGTTCCATGGGGGCGCTTGCCGGCTACACCTTC. Protein product: CASSMGALAGYTF.

The chain uses TRBV7-8 and TRBJ2-2, with a tentative D call TRBD2 (6 bases). Germline V gene data show CDR1 as SGHVS and CDR2 as FQNEAQ. The CDR3 has 15 amino acids. The V and J ends lost 3 bases and 9 bases respectively, with 17 bases between them. The CDR3 DNA reads TGTGCCAGCAGCTTCTACCGGGACTTTCAGAGGGAGCTGTTTTTT. Its protein product is CASSFYRDFQRELFF. Supplemented by reference TRBV7-8 and TRBJ2-2, the full variable domain reads GAGVSQSPRYKVAKRGQDVALRCDPISGHVSLFWYQQALGQGPEFLTYFQNEAQLDKSGLPSDRFFAERPEGSVSTLKIQRTQQEDSAVYLCASSFYRDFQRELFFGEGSRLTVL.

The J gene is TRBJ2-2, the V gene TRBV19; 7 positions agree with TRBD1. Germline V gene sequence: CDR1 LNHDA, CDR2 SQIVND (reference sequence). The CDR3 covers 15 residues. With V trimmed by 6 bases and J by 2 bases, 6 bases remained unmatched. This chain's CDR3 is CASRPGQTNTGELFF. CDR3 bases: TGTGCCAGTAGGCCGGGACAGACTAACACCGGGGAGCTGTTTTTT.

The rearrangement joins TRBV6-2 or TRBV6-3 to TRBJ2-2, with 11 bases fitting TRBD2. Trimming cost V 0 bases and J 8 bases; bases outside gene matches: 11. Germline values: CDR1 MNHEY, CDR2 SVGEGT. The CDR3 is 18 amino acids. Here the CDR3 reads CASSYSKGLAGGRGELFF. The DNA of the CDR3 is TGTGCCAGCAGTTACTCGAAGGGCCTAGCGGGAGGTCGGGGGGAGCTGTTTTTT.

This chain links TRBV4-2 with TRBJ2-3; 11 bases align to TRBD2. CDR3 length: 16 residues. V shed 3 bases, J shed 5 bases, and the junction held 7 bases outside the gene matches. Looked up from germline, CDR1 is LGHNA and CDR2 is YNFKEQ. The CDR3 region has the DNA TGTGCCAGCAGCCAGGATAGCGGGGGGGCTGGAGATACGCAGTATTTT. It specifies CASSQDSGGAGDTQYF.

The chain links TRBV2 to TRBJ1-5; D is perhaps TRBD1 (6 bases). Trimming removed 2 bases from V and 5 bases from J, with 13 bases in between. The CDR3 contains 15 residues. CDR1 and CDR2 from the germline V gene are SNHLY and FYNNEI. The CDR3 region is CASSERWGGHQPQHF. DNA for the CDR3: TGTGCCAGCAGTGAAAGATGGGGGGGCCATCAGCCCCAGCATTTT.

This rearrangement joins TRBV21-1 to TRBJ2-4; TRBD1, the D gene given by the table, was not confirmed from the DNA. TRBV21-1 is a recognized pseudogene. The CDR3 spans 14 residues. Here the CDR3 reads CASSNWGCLNIQYF. DNA of the CDR3: TGTGCCAGCAGCAACTGGGGCTGCCTAAACATTCAGTACTTC.

The V gene is TRBV5-6, the J gene TRBJ1-5, with D unresolved. V was clipped by 3 bases and J by 8 bases, with 15 bases between them. The CDR3 is 14 amino acids. The V gene's germline CDR1 is SGHDT and CDR2 YYEEEE. As DNA, the CDR3 is TGTGCCAGCAGCTCGACCGGGGTTGGAGAGCCCCAGCATTTT. It yields the protein CASSSTGVGEPQHF.

The chain combines TRBV6-5 with TRBJ2-3; D gene ambiguous. The CDR3 totals 12 residues. V was shortened by 4 bases and J by 3 bases, with 5 bases between the two germline ends. CDR1 and CDR2 from the germline V gene are MNHEY and SVGAGI. The CDR3 spells CASSSGTDTQYF. The CDR3 coding sequence is TGTGCCAGCAGTTCCGGTACAGATACGCAGTATTTT.

This chain connects TRBV15 to TRBJ1-2, with 8 bases lining up with TRBD1. With 1 base clipped from V and 8 bases from J, the junction kept 12 bases outside the gene matches. Germline-derived CDR1 and CDR2 are LNHNV and YYDKDF (reference sequence). The CDR3 length is 16 residues. The DNA for the CDR3 is TGTGCCACCAGCAGAGGGACCACAGGGGGGTTCTTCGGCTACACCTTC. Its translation: CATSRGTTGGFFGYTF. The variable domain in full, completed from reference TRBV15 and TRBJ1-2, reads DAMVIQNPRYQVTQFGKPVTLSCSQTLNHNVMYWYQQKSSQAPKLLFHYYDKDFNNEADTPDNFQSRRPNTSFCFLDIRSPGLGDTAMYLCATSRGTTGGFFGYTFGSGTRLTVV.

This rearrangement joins TRBV28 to TRBJ2-7; unclear D gene. This CDR3 is 13 amino acids long. V was cut by 3 bases and J by 2 bases, with 8 bases left in between. Germline V gives CDR1 MDHEN, CDR2 SYDVKM. Here the CDR3 DNA reads TGTGCCAGCAGTTTCGGAGACGCCTACGAGCAGTACTTC. Translating it yields CASSFGDAYEQYF.

Here the CDR3 DNA reads TGCGCCAGCAGAGCACAACAGGGGGCTGTCTACAATGAGCAGTTCTTC. It is translated as CASRAQQGAVYNEQFF. The chain recombines TRBV10-1 with TRBJ2-1; TRBD1 aligns across 9 bases. V shed 6 bases, J shed 3 bases, and the junction held 9 bases outside the gene matches. Per germline, CDR1 WNHNN and CDR2 SYGVQD (reference sequence). This CDR3 region has 16 residues.

V usage is TRBV5-1 and J usage is TRBJ1-2; D ambiguous. V gave up 0 bases and J gave up 5 bases, with 11 bases separating them. Per the germline V gene, CDR1 is SGHRS and CDR2 is YFSETQ. This CDR3 comprises 14 residues. DNA for the CDR3: TGCGCCAGCAGCTTGGCCGGCGGGGATTATGGCTACACCTTC. Its protein product is CASSLAGGDYGYTF.

J is TRBJ1-6 and V is TRBV5-1; 11 bases line up with TRBD1. Germline-derived CDR1 and CDR2 are SGHRS and YFSETQ. The CDR3 consists of 15 residues. With 3 bases clipped from V and 6 bases from J, the junction kept 2 bases outside the gene matches. In DNA form, the CDR3 reads TGCGCCAGCAGCTGGGGACAGGGGGTTAATTCACCCCTCCACTTT. Translating it yields CASSWGQGVNSPLHF.

The V and J genes are TRBV29-1 and TRBJ2-5; 9 bases line up with TRBD1. This CDR3 is 14 amino acids long. V shed 6 bases and J 0 bases; nucleotides not matched to a gene: 5. CDR1 and CDR2 (germline): SQVTM, ANQGSEA. The CDR3 reads CSVKGQGHQETQYF. Here the CDR3 DNA reads TGCAGCGTGAAGGGACAGGGACACCAAGAGACCCAGTACTTC.

The rearrangement links TRBV27 to TRBJ2-1, with TRBD2 matching 7 bases. Germline CDR1 MNHEY, CDR2 SMNVEV (reference sequence). Germline trimming cut 8 bases from V and 5 bases from J; bases unmatched to any gene: 9. The CDR3 is made up of 14 amino acids. CDR3 nucleotides: TGTGCCAGCCGATTTGGACTAGTGAACAATGAGCAGTTCTTC. It encodes CASRFGLVNNEQFF.

This clone was picked up one time. The chain is built from TRBV5-1 and TRBJ2-4, with 7 positions matching TRBD2. This CDR3 has 16 residues. Germline V gives CDR1 SGHRS, CDR2 YFSETQ. V lost 4 bases to trimming and J lost 6 bases; unmatched junction nucleotides: 13. The CDR3 is CASSPGREGGGNIQYF. The CDR3 nucleotides are TGCGCCAGCAGCCCTGGGAGGGAGGGTGGCGGAAACATTCAGTACTTC.

The chain couples TRBV11-2 to TRBJ1-6, with 8 positions matching TRBD1. Trimming at V came to 4 bases and at J to 10 bases, leaving 6 bases not matched to a gene. The germline V gene has CDR1 SGHAT and CDR2 FQNNGV. This CDR3 has 14 amino acids. CDR3 DNA sequence: TGTGCCAGCAGCTCCACAGGGGGGGTATCACCCCTCCACTTT. Translating gives CASSSTGGVSPLHF.

The rearrangement links TRBV7-2 to TRBJ2-3; maybe TRBD2 (5 bases). Germline CDR1 is SGHTA and CDR2 is FQGNSA. This CDR3 contains 17 residues. Trimming pared 1 base from V and 3 bases from J, leaving 17 bases between. The CDR3 here is CASSLGVQRRTTDTQYF. The CDR3, as DNA: TGTGCCAGCAGCTTAGGGGTACAGCGGCGGACGACAGATACGCAGTATTTT.